This is a list of T cell receptor beta chains from one sample in a study of regulatory T cells in long-lasting Graves disease. TCRdb re-called the multiplex PCR reads through MiXCR, storing one row per CDR3 protein. Among around 360,000 distinct CDR3 sequences listed, under 20% were seen once. These records were also assigned to another study, of T cells in Graves' hyperthyroidism and ophthalmopathy.

Material: peripheral blood mononuclear cells (PBMCs), obtained at new diagnosis, from a patient treated with antithyroid drugs. These receptors all come from a woman aged 18 to 35 with Graves disease. The CDR3 runs from the conserved cysteine through the conserved F or W. D genes are given only for firm matches. Rows give clone size only sometimes, using once, few, many, or a class for an expanded clone.

v_gene	d_gene	abundance	j_gene	CDR3aa	CDR3nt
TRBV4-1	-	many	TRBJ2-3	CASSRRTGPSTDTQYF	TGCGCCAGCAGCCGGCGGACTGGCCCTAGCACAGATACGCAGTATTTT
TRBV6-2/TRBV6-3	TRBD1	many	TRBJ1-2	CASSSTGNQGGYTF	TGTGCCAGCAGCTCGACAGGGAATCAGGGTGGCTACACCTTC
TRBV7-7	TRBD2	few	TRBJ2-7	CASSLLAGASYEQYF	TGTGCTAGCAGCTTATTGGCGGGAGCCTCCTACGAGCAGTACTTC
TRBV5-1	-	-	TRBJ2-7	CASSLTRVHDEQYF	TGCGCCAGCAGCTTGACCAGAGTTCATGATGAGCAGTACTTC
TRBV20-1	-	few	TRBJ2-2	CSADDLTNTGELFF	TGCAGTGCTGACGACCTGACGAACACCGGGGAGCTGTTTTTT
TRBV20-1	-	many	TRBJ2-7	CSARDPASLHEQYF	TGCAGTGCTAGAGATCCCGCTAGCCTACACGAGCAGTACTTC
TRBV10-2	-	few	TRBJ1-5	CASGQRNQPQHF	TGCGCCAGTGGACAGAGGAATCAGCCCCAGCATTTT
TRBV10-3	-	-	TRBJ2-3	CAISESSTDTQYF	TGTGCCATCAGTGAAAGTTCCACAGATACGCAGTATTTT
TRBV6-1	TRBD2	many	TRBJ2-1	CASSDGAGGPVEQFF	TGTGCCAGCAGTGACGGTGCGGGAGGGCCCGTTGAGCAGTTCTTC
TRBV2	-	many	TRBJ2-7	CASSESPGTYEQYF	TGTGCCAGCAGTGAAAGTCCGGGTACCTACGAGCAGTACTTC
TRBV2	-	many	TRBJ1-1	CASSVQGEAFF	TGTGCCAGCAGTGTACAGGGTGAAGCTTTCTTT